One sample yielded the 22 T cell receptor beta chains listed below, sequenced in a study of shared clonotypes between healthy human individuals (dated by TCRdb to about 2020). The library was generated by the immunoSEQ multiplex PCR assay. TCRdb holds this immuneACCESS table with in-frame rearrangements only. Some clones are missing; in checked studies, unresolved V genes explain under half, and the rest has no known cause. The sample includes 1.5 million to 1.9 million clones, with under 99% observed a single time. Of the sample, roughly 0.45% falls within the top ten clones. Material for sequencing was naive CD4+ T cells sorted from blood. The cell subset or site label, read with the paper, signifies: CD45RA+ positively selected. These receptors were collected from a man in his thirties or forties in good health.

The genes are TRBV15 and TRBJ1-4; 10 positions match TRBD1. V shed 2 bases and J 7 bases; nucleotides not matched to a gene: 4. From germline, CDR1 is LNHNV and CDR2 YYDKDF (reference sequence). The CDR3 length is 15 residues. CDR3 in amino acids: CATSRPGQGLEKLFF. The CDR3 nucleotides are TGTGCCACCAGCAGACCGGGACAGGGGCTTGAAAAACTGTTTTTT.

The chain employs TRBV29-1 and TRBJ1-1; D gene unclear. The CDR3 loop spans 15 amino acids. Trimming stripped 7 bases from V and 1 base from J, with 19 bases between. Germline V gene data show CDR1 as SQVTM and CDR2 as ANQGSEA. CDR3 DNA sequence: TGCAGCGCCAGGACCCGACTGGTCCCGAACACTGAAGCTTTCTTT. Translated: CSARTRLVPNTEAFF.

Comments on this clone: The sample holds other DNA sequences that translate to the same CDR3. V usage is TRBV15 and J usage is TRBJ2-7, with D perhaps assigned TRBD1 or TRBD2 (5 bases each). The V end lost 0 bases, the J end lost 1 base, and 10 bases lay between the germline ends. This CDR3 region has 15 residues. Germline CDR1 is LNHNV and CDR2 is YYDKDF (reference sequence). DNA of the CDR3: TGTGCCACCAGCAGAGACCCGGGACCGTCCTACGAGCAGTACTTC. It yields the protein CATSRDPGPSYEQYF.

This chain joins TRBV6-1 and TRBJ1-1; a weak D match, TRBD1 (6 bases). The V end was cut by 5 bases, the J end by 0 bases, with 10 bases between. Germline-derived CDR1 and CDR2 are MNHNS and SASEGT. There are 14 residues in the CDR3. The CDR3 loop is CASSSQGMNTEAFF. CDR3 nucleotides: TGTGCCAGCAGTTCACAGGGTATGAACACTGAAGCTTTCTTT.

The rearrangement joins TRBV14 to TRBJ2-7, with D hard to call. The length of the CDR3 is 14 residues. Trimming took 0 bases from V and 2 from J, leaving 8 bases between them. Germline V gene data show CDR1 as SGHDN and CDR2 as FVKESK. The CDR3 loop is CASSQELGPYEQYF. The CDR3 DNA reads as TGTGCCAGCAGCCAAGAGCTGGGCCCCTACGAGCAGTACTTC.

This chain joins TRBV4-3 and TRBJ2-7; D possibly corresponds to TRBD1 (6 bases). V lost 3 bases, J lost 6 bases, and 15 bases lay in between. The CDR3 loop spans 14 amino acids. Germline assignment: CDR1 LGHNA and CDR2 YSLEER. In DNA, the CDR3 is TGCGCCAGCAGCCATACAGGGATCTTCGGCGAGCAGTACTTC. Translated: CASSHTGIFGEQYF.

J is TRBJ2-1 and V is TRBV5-1; 9 bases fit TRBD1. This CDR3 spans 15 amino acids. The V segment lost 3 bases and the J segment 7 bases; nucleotides outside the gene matches: 8. Germline V lookup: CDR1 SGHRS, CDR2 YFSETQ. CDR3 sequence (DNA): TGCGCCAGCAGCTGGGGGACAGGGAGGTTGAATGAGCAGTTCTTC. It is translated as CASSWGTGRLNEQFF.

The V gene is TRBV6-5, the J gene TRBJ2-7; D gene uncertain. This CDR3 has 11 amino acids. Germline CDR1 MNHEY, CDR2 SVGAGI. With 6 bases removed from V and 6 bases from J, the gap between germline ends came to 9 bases. CDR3: CASRLLGEQYF. The DNA of the CDR3 is TGTGCCAGCAGACTGCTAGGCGAGCAGTACTTC.

V and J are TRBV5-1 and TRBJ2-1; TRBD2 aligns across 10 bases. From germline, CDR1 is SGHRS and CDR2 YFSETQ. The junction had 10 bases not matched to a gene; V was cut back by 4 bases and J by 3 bases. This CDR3 comprises 17 residues. In DNA form, the CDR3 reads TGCGCCAGCAGCGGGAACCTCGGGACTAGCGACTACAATGAGCAGTTCTTC. This codes for CASSGNLGTSDYNEQFF.

In this sample, this clone turned up once. The V call is TRBV5-4, the J call TRBJ2-1; tentatively, D is TRBD1 (6 bases). The CDR3 consists of 16 residues. Germline V gene lookup returns CDR1 SGHNT and CDR2 YYREEE (reference sequence). The V end was cut by 6 bases, the J end by 3 bases, with 19 bases between. CDR3 bases: TGTGCCAGCACCTTTACAGGGCGGCCTGGCTACAATGAGCAGTTCTTC. Protein product: CASTFTGRPGYNEQFF.

The chain has TRBV5-4 and TRBJ2-7, with 7 bases matching TRBD2. After removal of 0 bases from V and 5 bases from J, the junction contained 8 bases not matched to a gene. The germline V gene has CDR1 SGHNT and CDR2 YYREEE (reference sequence). The CDR3 is made up of 15 amino acids. The CDR3 nucleotides are TGTGCCAGCAGCTTGGACCCCGGGGGGAGCGACGAGCAGTACTTC. This sequence encodes CASSLDPGGSDEQYF. The full variable domain, completed using reference TRBV5-4 and TRBJ2-7, is ETGVTQSPTHLIKTRGQQVTLRCSSQSGHNTVSWYQQALGQGPQFIFQYYREEENGRGNFPPRFSGLQFPNYSSELNVNALELDDSALYLCASSLDPGGSDEQYFGPGTRLTVT.

The chain employs TRBV7-9 and TRBJ2-7, with 8 bases that match TRBD2. Losses at the gene ends were 4 bases for V and 4 bases for J; bases not matched to a gene: 9. Germline CDR1 and CDR2: SEHNR and FQNEAQ (reference sequence). The CDR3 length is 15 residues. CDR3 sequence: CASSSTGTRGYEQYF. CDR3 sequence (DNA): TGTGCCAGCAGCTCAACCGGGACTAGAGGTTACGAGCAGTACTTC.

The chain couples TRBV29-1 to TRBJ1-2; D not resolved. V was pared by 3 bases and J by 3 bases, with 11 bases between. The CDR3 has 13 residues. The germline CDR1 and CDR2 sequences are SQVTM and ANQGSEA. The CDR3 spells CSVERQADYGYTF. The CDR3 DNA reads as TGCAGCGTTGAGAGGCAAGCGGACTATGGCTACACCTTC.

The chain uses TRBV12-5 and TRBJ2-1; D may be TRBD2 (6 bases). This CDR3 is 16 amino acids long. Germline V gene data show CDR1 as LGHNT and CDR2 as FRNRAP. Between the trimmed V and J ends, which lost 6 bases and 8 bases, there was a span of 23 bases. The CDR3 sequence: CASGLRGTGDDDEQFF. The CDR3 DNA is TGTGCTAGTGGCCTACGGGGGACGGGAGATGACGATGAGCAGTTCTTC.

The chain carries TRBV7-2 and TRBJ2-7, with 9 bases identical to TRBD2. CDR1 and CDR2 from the germline V gene are SGHTA and FQGNSA. After removal of 5 bases from V and 4 bases from J, the junction contained 9 bases not matched to a gene. The CDR3 runs to 15 residues. The CDR3 protein is CASSRLSGSIYEQYF. The CDR3 DNA is TGTGCCAGCAGCCGACTTAGCGGGAGCATTTACGAGCAGTACTTC.

This rearrangement joins TRBV10-3 to TRBJ1-1; D is ambiguous. The ends were cut back, 9 bases at V and 1 base at J, with 15 bases in the middle. The length of the CDR3 is 14 residues. Germline V gene lookup returns CDR1 ENHRY and CDR2 SYGVKD. Written as DNA, the CDR3 is TGTGCCATATCAGATCGGGTATCGAACACTGAAGCTTTCTTT. This sequence encodes CAISDRVSNTEAFF.

This chain uses TRBV5-4 with TRBJ2-2; tentative D call: TRBD2 (7 bases). Germline CDR1 and CDR2: SGHNT and YYREEE (reference sequence). V lost 4 bases, J lost 2 bases, and 15 bases lay in between. The CDR3 is 16 residues long. CDR3 coding DNA: TGTGCCAGCAGCCCGGGGGCGGGGGCTAACACCGGGGAGCTGTTTTTT. This encodes CASSPGAGANTGELFF.

V is TRBV25-1 and J is TRBJ2-3, with D maybe TRBD1 (5 bases). V gave up 4 bases and J gave up 6 bases, with 8 bases separating them. The CDR3 spans 12 residues. Germline V gene sequence: CDR1 MGHDK, CDR2 SYGVNS. CDR3 bases: TGTGCCAGCAGTGTTGCAGGGGATACGCAGTATTTT. It translates to CASSVAGDTQYF.

This chain connects TRBV2 to TRBJ1-5, with no clear D. This CDR3 has 12 residues. CDR1 is SNHLY, CDR2 FYNNEI, per germline. V lost 6 bases and J lost 5, with 8 bases in between. CDR3 amino acids: CASSNTDQPQHF. CDR3 DNA: TGTGCCAGCAGCAACACAGATCAGCCCCAGCATTTT.

Only one count was recorded for this clone. This chain joins TRBV7-2 and TRBJ2-7; a weak D match, TRBD2 (6 bases). The CDR3 sequence is 14 residues long. Germline lookup yields CDR1 SGHTA and CDR2 FQGNSA. V lost 5 bases, J lost 5 bases, and 16 bases lay in between. The CDR3 sequence is CASSLLGGFHEQYF. The CDR3 DNA is TGTGCCAGCAGCCTCCTGGGGGGTTTCCACGAGCAGTACTTC.

The gene calls are TRBV11-2 and TRBJ1-2; 7 bases are a match to TRBD1. V shed 5 bases and J 5 bases; nucleotides not matched to a gene: 11. Per germline, CDR1 SGHAT and CDR2 FQNNGV. This CDR3 contains 15 residues. CDR3 amino acids: CASSVTAGGLYGYTF. Here the CDR3 DNA reads TGTGCCAGCAGCGTCACGGCAGGGGGTCTTTATGGCTACACCTTC.

V and J are TRBV5-4 and TRBJ2-3; TRBD2 matches at 13 bases. CDR1 is SGHNT, CDR2 YYREEE, per germline (reference sequence). The CDR3 runs to 16 residues. V trimming: 4 bases; J trimming: 5 bases; junction bases outside the gene matches: 7. The CDR3 protein is CASSTGLAGVVDTQYF. The CDR3 DNA reads as TGTGCCAGCAGCACCGGACTAGCGGGAGTGGTAGATACGCAGTATTTT.